A single T cell receptor beta chain is shown here with its context. The target antigen is unknown. V lost 0 bases and J lost 7; bases outside the gene matches: 11. CDR3 size: 17 residues. Germline V CDR1 and CDR2: SGHKS, YYEKEE (reference sequence). The source of the sample is a study of cytomegalovirus exposure and HLA in healthy donors. Findings and caveats of the study: An analysis done earlier found most TCR beta V segments productive about 90% or about 30% of the time.

The study ran its PCR with 60 Vbeta and 13 Jbeta primers. The protocol was immunoSEQ multiplex PCR, while the TCRdb copy is restricted to in-frame clones and leaves out a portion. This sample has 60,000 to 95,000 clones; about four fifths occur once, and the top ten carry nearly 9%. This TCR came from a woman in her 40s in good health and CMV-seropositive. The sequenced sample consisted of PBMCs. This chain connects TRBV5-5 to TRBJ2-3, with 10 bases matching TRBD2. DNA for the CDR3: TGTGCCAGCAGCTTGGCCACTGACACTAGCGGGGCATATACGCAGTATTTT. It specifies CASSLATDTSGAYTQYF.